This is a list of T cell receptor beta chains from one sample in a study of shared clonotypes between healthy human individuals. Measured with immunoSEQ multiplex PCR; TCRdb has only the in-frame clones, and not every one. This sample yields roughly 2,300,000 clones, of which around 93% are seen a single time; 0.37% belongs to the top ten. Sequencing input: naive CD4+ T cells from PBMCs. The receptors here all came from a young man in good health. Some clones in this sample may be carry-over from other donors' samples. CDR3s include the opening cysteine and the closing phenylalanine or tryptophan. The order of the fields is D gene, V gene, clone size, J gene, CDR3 length, CDR3 DNA, CDR3 protein. A D gene is named only where the DNA matches it firmly. Clone size is given for some rows only: seen once, a few or many times, or a class if the clone is expanded.

NA,TRBV15,NA,TRBJ2-2,16,TGTGCCACCAGCGACTCTTGGAGGGTCGAGACCGGGGAGCTGTTTTTT,CATSDSWRVETGELFF
NA,TRBV27,NA,TRBJ2-2,15,TGTGCCAGCAGTCCCCAGGGGGGCGGCACCGGGGAGCTGTTTTTT,CASSPQGGGTGELFF
TRBD1,TRBV5-1,NA,TRBJ1-2,14,TGCGCCAGCAGCTTCGACAGGGGGCACTATGGCTACACCTTC,CASSFDRGHYGYTF
TRBD1,TRBV28,NA,TRBJ2-7,14,TGTGCCAGCAGTTCGGGACAGGGGTTCTACGAGCAGTACTTC,CASSSGQGFYEQYF
TRBD1,TRBV28,NA,TRBJ1-3,15,TGTGCCAGCAGAGGACAGGGGATAAGTGGAAACACCATATATTTT,CASRGQGISGNTIYF
TRBD2,TRBV29-1,once,TRBJ2-3,16,TGCAGCGTTGCTCTAGGTGGGGCGGGAGGCACAGATACGCAGTATTTT,CSVALGGAGGTDTQYF
NA,TRBV9,few,TRBJ2-2,17,TGTGCCAGCAGCGTAAACCCACTTAAGTCGGACACCGGGGAGCTGTTTTTT,CASSVNPLKSDTGELFF
TRBD1,TRBV19,NA,TRBJ1-5,17,TGTGCCACCAGCGTAGGGTCGGACAGGGAGCCCAATCAGCCCCAGCATTTT,CATSVGSDREPNQPQHF
TRBD2,TRBV6-1,NA,TRBJ2-3,17,TGTGCCAGCAGTGTCACTGGGACTAGCGGGAGATCAGATACGCAGTATTTT,CASSVTGTSGRSDTQYF
NA,TRBV4-1,NA,TRBJ2-7,15,TGCGCCAGCAGCCCCCAGCAGGGCAGAACCTACGAGCAGTACTTC,CASSPQQGRTYEQYF
NA,TRBV28,NA,TRBJ1-5,14,TGTGCCAGCAGTTCGGGGGGACCGGGTCAGCCCCAGCATTTT,CASSSGGPGQPQHF
TRBD1,TRBV6-5,NA,TRBJ1-3,14,TGTGCCAGCAGAGCAGGGGGGTCTGGAAACACCATATATTTT,CASRAGGSGNTIYF